This T cell receptor (beta chain) was sequenced during a study of long-term antiretroviral therapy in people with HIV. Whole-study results and caveats: Clones expanded before ART dominated the repertoire at all time points. Blood in the study was drawn between 2004 and 2017, possibly under older ART regimens, which may be less effective than current ones.

Regarding this clone: Its specificity is not known.

CDR1 and CDR2 (germline): MNHEY, SVGAGI. The CDR3 loop spans 16 amino acids. V gave up 2 bases and J gave up 5 bases; unmatched junction bases: 8. Each donor provided at least one pre-ART PBMC sample and at least two post-ART PBMC samples. They ran version v3.0 of the immunoSEQ assay at survey level. Assay used: immunoSEQ multiplex PCR; TCRdb lists only in-frame clones, some missing. The top ten clones hold 2% to 3% of a sample with over 25,000 clones, roughly 95% of them seen once. Specimen: unsorted PBMCs, collected approximately 6.5 years after starting antiretroviral therapy. The chain has TRBV6-5 and TRBJ2-5; 10 nucleotides align to TRBD2. The TCR sequence derives from a man aged 25 to 40 with HIV. CDR3 DNA: TGTGCCAGCAGTTACAGAACAGCGGGAGGGAGGGAGACCCAGTACTTC. Protein product: CASSYRTAGGRETQYF.